This is a list of T cell receptor beta chains from one sample in a study of blood T cells in healthy people across ages. MiXCR, run by TCRdb on the 5' RACE reads, gives a single entry per CDR3 protein. The sample consists of about 680,000 distinct CDR3 sequences, about half of them appearing once. Sequenced material: blood. The source of these receptors is a woman aged 55-70 years in good health. The CDR3 runs from the conserved cysteine through the conserved F or W. D genes are given only for firm matches. Size tells how often a clone was seen (once, few, many) or the class of an expanded clone, and some rows leave it out.

>TRBV20-1|TRBJ1-2|NA|NA
CSARQGGRHGYTF
TGCAGTGCTAGGCAGGGAGGACGACATGGCTACACCTTC
>TRBV20-1|TRBJ2-7|TRBD2|NA
CSARDGTSGGLQQYF
TGCAGTGCTAGAGATGGAACTAGCGGGGGTCTACAGCAGTACTTC
>TRBV24-1|TRBJ2-3|NA|NA
CATARRTTSSTDTQYF
TGTGCCACCGCGAGAAGGACTACATCTAGCACAGATACGCAGTATTTT
>TRBV11-1|TRBJ2-7|NA|once
CASSRELKYELYF
TGTGCCAGCAGCCGGGAGCTCAAATACGAGCTGTACTTC
>TRBV25-1|TRBJ1-4|NA|once
CASSERGTTEKLFF
TGTGCCAGCAGTGAAAGGGGGACGACCGAAAAACTGTTTTTT
>TRBV5-6|TRBJ2-5|NA|NA
CASSLESRETQYF
TGTGCCAGCAGCTTGGAGTCCCGGGAGACCCAGTACTTC
>TRBV7-9|TRBJ2-7|TRBD1|many
CASSHPQTGTYEQYF
TGTGCCAGCAGCCACCCCCAGACAGGGACCTACGAGCAGTACTTC
>TRBV20-1|TRBJ1-5|TRBD1|NA
CSAGQGASQPQHF
TGCAGTGCAGGACAGGGGGCGTCTCAGCCCCAGCATTTT
>TRBV18|TRBJ2-1|NA|few
CASSGYSDNEQFF
TGTGCCAGCTCAGGCTACAGTGATAATGAGCAGTTCTTC
>TRBV28|TRBJ2-7|TRBD2|once
CASSFWQITRLAGGPPSHEQYF
TGTGCCAGCAGTTTCTGGCAGATAACCCGACTAGCGGGAGGTCCCCCTAGTCACGAGCAGTACTTC
>TRBV4-2|TRBJ2-5|NA|NA
CASSQGTNQETQYF
TGTGCCAGCAGTCAAGGGACCAACCAAGAGACCCAGTACTTC
>TRBV20-1|TRBJ2-1|NA|NA
CSFHRSPKQFF
TGCAGTTTCCACCGATCTCCGAAGCAGTTCTTC
>TRBV20-1|TRBJ2-5|TRBD2|once
CSATDGTSGRNEQYF
TGCAGTGCTACGGATGGGACTAGCGGGAGGAATGAGCAGTACTTC
>TRBV21-1|TRBJ1-6|NA|NA
CASSPPGTDYSPLHF
TGTGCCAGCAGCCCACCCGGGACAGACTATTCACCCCTCCACTTT
>TRBV2|TRBJ2-5|NA|few
CASSEEGLQETQYF
TGTGCCAGCAGTGAAGAAGGGCTCCAAGAGACCCAGTACTTC
>TRBV15|TRBJ1-2|NA|NA
CATTAGLGGYTF
TGTGCCACCACTGCGGGGTTAGGTGGCTACACCTTC
>TRBV30|TRBJ1-1|NA|NA
CAWSPGGEAFF
TGTGCCTGGAGTCCCGGGGGTGAAGCTTTCTTT
>TRBV28|TRBJ2-7|TRBD2|NA
CATTGGVSPHYEQYF
TGTGCGACAACGGGGGGAGTGTCCCCACACTACGAGCAGTACTTC
>TRBV6-1|TRBJ1-2|NA|few
CAIRGATPGYTF
TGTGCCATTAGAGGGGCAACACCTGGCTACACCTTC
>TRBV20-1|TRBJ2-7|TRBD2|few
CSANYLPAGLAGGHEQYF
TGCAGTGCCAATTACCTTCCTGCGGGGCTAGCGGGAGGTCACGAGCAGTACTTC
>TRBV6-5|TRBJ1-5|NA|NA
CYGGTGKRPQHF
TGTTACGGGGGGACGGGAAAACGGCCCCAGCATTTT
>TRBV5-1|TRBJ2-2|NA|NA
CASSLFGDNTGELFF
TGCGCCAGCAGCTTGTTTGGGGACAACACCGGGGAGCTGTTTTTT
>TRBV4-2|TRBJ2-1|NA|NA
CASSQDWGNIPYNEQFF
TGTGCCAGCAGCCAAGATTGGGGAAACATACCCTACAATGAGCAGTTCTTC
>TRBV30|TRBJ2-7|NA|few
CAWSGSGPYEQYF
TGTGCCTGGAGTGGTTCCGGCCCCTACGAGCAGTACTTC
>TRBV20-1|TRBJ2-5|TRBD2|few
CSARSLAGDLETQYF
TGCAGTGCTAGGTCTCTAGCGGGAGACTTGGAGACCCAGTACTTC
>TRBV27|TRBJ2-3|TRBD2|NA
CASSLWPPAGVLTDTQYF
TGTGCCAGCAGTTTATGGCCGCCAGCGGGAGTTCTCACAGATACGCAGTATTTT
>TRBV14|TRBJ2-5|NA|few
CASSSFGAAVYNEQYF
TGTGCCAGCAGCTCTTTCGGGGCGGCTGTCTACAATGAGCAGTACTTC
>TRBV6-5|TRBJ1-2|TRBD1|few
CASSYPTGTGTYGYTF
TGTGCCAGCAGTTACCCTACCGGGACAGGGACCTATGGCTACACCTTC